The 25 T cell receptor beta chains presented below share a single source sample, sequenced in a study of shared clonotypes between healthy human individuals. Profiled with immunoSEQ multiplex PCR; TCRdb holds only in-frame clones, not every one. In the table there are some 2.1 million clones, roughly 94% of which are singletons. Naive CD8 cells, CD45RO-negative and positively selected for CCR7, excluded terminally differentiated effector memory CD45RA+ cells. Sequencing was performed on naive CD8+ T cells sorted from blood. Source of these receptors: a man aged 18 to 30 in good health.

This chain connects TRBV11-3 to TRBJ2-1; D possibly uses TRBD1 or TRBD2 (5 bases each). This CDR3 comprises 17 residues. The V gene's germline CDR1 is SGHNT and CDR2 YENEEA. Trimming removed 2 bases at V and 4 bases at J, with 18 bases between. Here the CDR3 reads CASSLRGAETIYNEQFF. The CDR3 nucleotides read TGTGCCAGCAGCTTAAGGGGAGCGGAGACCATTTACAATGAGCAGTTCTTC.

The rearrangement links TRBV7-2 to TRBJ1-5; D ambiguous. The V gene's germline CDR1 is SGHTA and CDR2 FQGNSA. The CDR3 is made up of 15 amino acids. Trimming cost V 8 bases and J 0 bases, with 14 bases left between them. CDR3 loop: CASQPVLGSNQPQHF. The CDR3 bases are TGTGCCAGCCAGCCCGTCTTGGGTAGCAATCAGCCCCAGCATTTT.

This clone showed up just once. The chain joins TRBV30 to TRBJ1-1, with D possibly TRBD1 on 6 matching bases. Germline V gene data show CDR1 as GTSNPN and CDR2 as SVGIG (reference sequence). Deletions cut 2 bases from V and 5 bases from J, with 18 bases between. This CDR3 is built from 15 residues. CDR3 sequence reads: CAWSPWQGLGTEAFF. DNA of the CDR3: TGTGCCTGGAGTCCTTGGCAGGGGTTAGGGACTGAAGCTTTCTTT.

The chain combines TRBV5-1 with TRBJ1-6, with a tentative D call TRBD1 (5 bases). This CDR3 has 18 residues. Germline CDR1 SGHRS, CDR2 YFSETQ. V lost 9 bases to trimming and J lost 12 bases, with 34 bases between them. In nucleotides, the CDR3 is TGCGCCAACACACCCCTGGTGTCTTTGGTGACAGAACATGAACCCCTCCACTTT. Translating gives CANTPLVSLVTEHEPLHF. Full variable domain (rest looked up from reference TRBV5-1 and TRBJ1-6): KAGVTQTPRYLIKTRGQQVTLSCSPISGHRSVSWYQQTPGQGLQFLFEYFSETQRNKGNFPGRFSGRQFSNSRSEMNVSTLELGDSALYLCANTPLVSLVTEHEPLHFGNGTRLTVT.

This chain links TRBV6-1 with TRBJ2-7, with D perhaps TRBD1 or TRBD2 (5 bases each). The CDR3 extends over 13 amino acids. Germline V gives CDR1 MNHNS, CDR2 SASEGT. Trimming left V 7 bases short and J 4 bases short, with 14 bases between. The CDR3 bases are TGTGCCAGCAACGTCAGGGACCGATACGAGCAGTACTTC. Amino acid sequence: CASNVRDRYEQYF.

The CDR3 protein is CASSLDLPSYNEQFF. The DNA for the CDR3 is TGCGCCAGCAGCTTGGACCTTCCCTCCTACAATGAGCAGTTCTTC. The chain links TRBV5-1 to TRBJ2-1; D gene uncertain. Germline V gene data show CDR1 as SGHRS and CDR2 as YFSETQ. V lost 0 bases and J lost 0, with 7 bases in between. The CDR3 is 15 residues long.

V usage is TRBV11-2 and J usage is TRBJ2-7, with TRBD2 as a possible D gene (6 bases). V lost 0 bases and J 0 bases, leaving 9 bases between the germline ends. The CDR3 covers 15 residues. Germline V CDR1 and CDR2: SGHAT, FQNNGV. The DNA of the CDR3 is TGTGCCAGCAGCTTAGAGGCGGGACCCTCCTACGAGCAGTACTTC. Its translation: CASSLEAGPSYEQYF.

The chain carries TRBV5-1 and TRBJ2-1; D might be TRBD2 (5 bases). The V end was cut by 5 bases, the J end by 7 bases, with 13 bases between. Germline CDR1 and CDR2: SGHRS and YFSETQ. The CDR3 has 13 residues. This CDR3 is CASSTVAPNEQFF. The CDR3 nucleotides are TGCGCCAGCAGTACGGTAGCGCCGAATGAGCAGTTCTTC.

The chain combines TRBV6-5 with TRBJ1-2; no firm D call. CDR3 length equals 14 residues. Germline CDR1 and CDR2: MNHEY and SVGAGI. Deletions cut 5 bases from V and 8 bases from J, with 18 bases between. For the CDR3, the DNA is TGTGCCAGCAGTCCTCAACCCGGGTTCGCGGGCTACACCTTC. Encoded protein: CASSPQPGFAGYTF.

The rearrangement uses TRBV5-6 and TRBJ2-1; D is ambiguous. V lost 4 bases and J 4 bases, leaving 18 bases between the germline ends. The CDR3 covers 16 residues. Germline assignment: CDR1 SGHDT and CDR2 YYEEEE. As DNA, the CDR3 is TGTGCCAGCAGCCTCCCCCCCCGGAGTGGATACAATGAGCAGTTCTTC. Its translation is CASSLPPRSGYNEQFF.

The chain employs TRBV6-1 and TRBJ2-1, with TRBD2 matching over 9 bases. The CDR3 consists of 16 residues. The germline V gene encodes CDR1 MNHNS and CDR2 SASEGT. Losses at the gene ends were 2 bases for V and 5 bases for J; bases not matched to a gene: 7. DNA for the CDR3: TGTGCCAGCAGTGAACTAGCGGGGTGGGTAAACAATGAGCAGTTCTTC. Its translation: CASSELAGWVNNEQFF.

This sequence joins TRBV2 and TRBJ2-5; possible D gene TRBD2, 5 bases. CDR1 is SNHLY and CDR2 is FYNNEI in the germline V gene. The V end was cut by 10 bases, the J end by 0 bases, with 12 bases between. The CDR3 has 13 residues. CDR3 residues: CATKAAHQETQYF. Written as DNA, the CDR3 is TGTGCCACCAAAGCGGCCCACCAAGAGACCCAGTACTTC.

The chain combines TRBV9 with TRBJ2-7; D is undetermined. The CDR3 consists of 14 residues. V was clipped by 3 bases and J by 0 bases, with 10 bases between them. CDR1 and CDR2 (germline): SGDLS, YYNGEE. The CDR3 sequence: CASSAQESSYEQYF. CDR3 in DNA: TGTGCCAGCAGCGCCCAAGAGAGCTCCTACGAGCAGTACTTC.

This chain uses TRBV6-5 with TRBJ2-1; D possibly uses TRBD1 or TRBD2 (5 bases each). Germline loops: CDR1 MNHEY, CDR2 SVGAGI. V was trimmed by 7 bases and J by 3 bases, leaving 13 bases between them. This CDR3 spans 14 amino acids. The CDR3 region has the DNA TGTGCCAGCACCCAGGGACCGGGCTACAATGAGCAGTTCTTC. Translation gives CASTQGPGYNEQFF.

The chain uses TRBV4-1 and TRBJ2-7, with unresolved D. CDR1 is MGHRA, CDR2 YSYEKL, per germline. This CDR3 comprises 14 residues. Trimming stripped 2 bases from V and 5 bases from J, with 13 bases between. The CDR3 protein is CASSQRPPSDEQYF. The CDR3 coding sequence is TGCGCCAGCAGCCAACGCCCCCCCTCGGACGAGCAGTACTTC.

The chain has TRBV5-1 and TRBJ2-3; a weak D match, TRBD1 (5 bases). The CDR3 runs 16 residues. Trimming cost V 1 base and J 5 bases, with 17 bases left between them. Per germline, CDR1 SGHRS and CDR2 YFSETQ. CDR3 nucleotides: TGCGCCAGCAGCTTGAGCGTCAAGGGGTCGGGAGATACGCAGTATTTT. Amino acid sequence: CASSLSVKGSGDTQYF.

This chain joins TRBV27 and TRBJ2-2; a possible D gene is TRBD1 (6 bases). Deletions cut 8 bases from V and 2 bases from J, with 12 bases between. The CDR3 has 14 amino acids. Germline-derived CDR1 and CDR2 are MNHEY and SMNVEV (reference sequence). The CDR3 sequence: CASVAGTNTGELFF. The CDR3 DNA reads TGTGCCAGCGTGGCCGGGACAAACACCGGGGAGCTGTTTTTT.

V and J are TRBV4-3 and TRBJ1-1; 7 nucleotides match TRBD1. There are 15 residues in the CDR3. With V trimmed by 0 bases and J by 6 bases, 7 bases remained unmatched. The germline gives CDR1 LGHNA, CDR2 YSLEER. This chain's CDR3 is CASSQDRGLPSEAFF. The CDR3 DNA reads as TGCGCCAGCAGCCAAGATAGGGGGCTTCCATCTGAAGCTTTCTTT.

V and J are TRBV7-9 and TRBJ2-7; a possible D gene is TRBD2 (5 bases). Trimming shortened V by 5 bases and J by 2 bases, and 16 bases separated the two germline ends. The CDR3 is made up of 15 amino acids. CDR1 is SEHNR and CDR2 is FQNEAQ in the germline V gene (reference sequence). The CDR3 DNA reads as TGTGCCAGCAGCCCTAAGGACTTCCCGGCCTACGAGCAGTACTTC. This codes for CASSPKDFPAYEQYF. Combining the CDR3 with reference TRBV7-9 and TRBJ2-7 gives the whole variable domain DTGVSQNPRHKITKRGQNVTFRCDPISEHNRLYWYRQTLGQGPEFLTYFQNEAQLEKSRLLSDRFSAERPKGSFSTLEIQRTEQGDSAMYLCASSPKDFPAYEQYFGPGTRLTVT.

The genes are TRBV28 and TRBJ2-5, with 10 bases lining up with TRBD2. Germline CDR1 MDHEN, CDR2 SYDVKM. V was pared by 1 base and J by 3 bases, with 11 bases of the junction left unmatched. The CDR3 length is 18 residues. The CDR3 DNA reads TGTGCCAGCAGTTTATCCCTACTAGCGGGAAGTGATAAAGAGACCCAGTACTTC. It codes for CASSLSLLAGSDKETQYF.

This chain links TRBV6-5 with TRBJ2-2; 10 bases map to TRBD2. Germline V CDR1 and CDR2: MNHEY, SVGAGI. J lost 6 bases, V lost 2 bases, and 3 bases had no gene match. CDR3 size: 15 residues. This CDR3 is CASSYLAGEAGELFF. Written as DNA, the CDR3 is TGTGCCAGCAGTTACCTAGCGGGAGAGGCCGGGGAGCTGTTTTTT.

This clone was detected a few times. The rearrangement links TRBV12-5 to TRBJ1-6, with D unclear. Germline V gene lookup returns CDR1 LGHNT and CDR2 FRNRAP. With 1 base removed from V and 1 base from J, the gap between germline ends came to 14 bases. The CDR3 covers 18 residues. In DNA, the CDR3 is TGTGCTAGTGGTTTGGCCCGGACGGTAGATTCCTATAATTCACCCCTCCACTTT. Protein product: CASGLARTVDSYNSPLHF.

This chain uses TRBV13 with TRBJ2-7; possible D gene TRBD1, 5 bases. The CDR3 covers 13 residues. V lost 2 bases to trimming and J lost 3 bases, with 8 bases between them. Germline assignment: CDR1 PRHDT and CDR2 FYEKMQ (reference sequence). The CDR3 nucleotides are TGTGCCAGCAGCTTACAGGACAACTACGAGCAGTACTTC. Its protein is CASSLQDNYEQYF. The full variable domain, with the rest looked up from reference TRBV13 and TRBJ2-7, is AAGVIQSPRHLIKEKRETATLKCYPIPRHDTVYWYQQGPGQDPQFLISFYEKMQSDKGSIPDRFSAQQFSDYHSELNMSSLELGDSALYFCASSLQDNYEQYFGPGTRLTVT.

This clone was seen just once. Other DNA sequences from this sample encode an identical CDR3 as well. This chain connects TRBV27 to TRBJ1-4, with D unclear. Per the germline V gene, CDR1 is MNHEY and CDR2 is SMNVEV (reference sequence). V was pared by 3 bases and J by 5 bases, with 10 bases between. The CDR3 is made up of 14 amino acids. The CDR3 coding sequence is TGTGCCAGCAGTTTCACGGGGTCCAATGAAAAACTGTTTTTT. This codes for CASSFTGSNEKLFF.

With respect to this clone: Distinct nucleotide sequences in the sample also encode this CDR3. This chain links TRBV20-1 with TRBJ2-7; D unclear. V was pared by 4 bases and J by 4 bases, with 8 bases between. The CDR3 length is 11 residues. Germline V gives CDR1 DFQATT, CDR2 SNEGSKA (reference sequence). The CDR3 region is CSATSAYEQYF. CDR3 nucleotide sequence: TGCAGTGCTACCAGTGCATACGAGCAGTACTTC.